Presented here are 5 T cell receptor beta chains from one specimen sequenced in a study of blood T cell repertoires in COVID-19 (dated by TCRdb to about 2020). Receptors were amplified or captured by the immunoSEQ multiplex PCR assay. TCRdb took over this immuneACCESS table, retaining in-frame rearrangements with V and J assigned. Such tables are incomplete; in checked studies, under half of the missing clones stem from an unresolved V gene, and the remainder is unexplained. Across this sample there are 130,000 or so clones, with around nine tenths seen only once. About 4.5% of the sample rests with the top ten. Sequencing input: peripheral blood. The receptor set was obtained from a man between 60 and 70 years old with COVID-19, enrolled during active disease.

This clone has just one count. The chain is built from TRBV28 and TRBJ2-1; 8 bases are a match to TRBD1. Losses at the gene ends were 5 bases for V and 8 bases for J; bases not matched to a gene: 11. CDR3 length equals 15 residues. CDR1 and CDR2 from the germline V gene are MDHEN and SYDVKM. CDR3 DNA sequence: TGTGCCAGCAGTCTAAGGGGACAGGTCGGCGATGAGCAGTTCTTC. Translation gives CASSLRGQVGDEQFF.

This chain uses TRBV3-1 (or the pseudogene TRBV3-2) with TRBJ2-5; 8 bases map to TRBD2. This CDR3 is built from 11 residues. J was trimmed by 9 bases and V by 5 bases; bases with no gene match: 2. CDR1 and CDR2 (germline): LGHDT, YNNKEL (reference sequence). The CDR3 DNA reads TGTGCCAGCAGCACCGGGGGGGCCCAGTACTTC. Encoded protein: CASSTGGAQYF.

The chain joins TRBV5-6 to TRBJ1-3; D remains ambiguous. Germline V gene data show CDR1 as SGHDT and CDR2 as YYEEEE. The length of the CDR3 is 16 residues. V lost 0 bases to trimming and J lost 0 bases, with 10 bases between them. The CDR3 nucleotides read TGTGCCAGCAGCTTGGTGCGCCGCATCTCTGGAAACACCATATATTTT. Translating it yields CASSLVRRISGNTIYF.

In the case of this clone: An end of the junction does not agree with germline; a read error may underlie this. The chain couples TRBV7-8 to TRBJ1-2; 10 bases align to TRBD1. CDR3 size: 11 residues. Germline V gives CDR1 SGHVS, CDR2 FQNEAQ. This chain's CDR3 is CASSADRGTDF. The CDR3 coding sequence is TGTGCCAGCAGCGCGGACAGGGGGACGGACTTC.

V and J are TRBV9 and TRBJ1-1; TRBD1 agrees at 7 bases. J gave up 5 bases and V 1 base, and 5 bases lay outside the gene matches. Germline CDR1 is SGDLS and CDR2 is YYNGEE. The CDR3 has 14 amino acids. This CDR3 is CASSVQGVGTEAFF. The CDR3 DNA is TGTGCCAGCAGCGTACAGGGGGTAGGAACTGAAGCTTTCTTT.